Each of the 9 T cell receptor beta chains below was sequenced from the same sample in a study of blood T cell repertoires in COVID-19. The data were produced by immunoSEQ multiplex PCR, yet TCRdb's version contains in-frame clones alone and is incomplete. Altogether 280,000 or so clones are present, roughly 86% being singletons, with the ten largest covering about 2.2%. The sequencing sample was made of peripheral blood. The source of these receptors is a woman younger than 45 who had recovered from COVID-19.

The chain recombines TRBV5-6 with TRBJ2-6; D gene ambiguous. The CDR3 has 15 amino acids. Per the germline V gene, CDR1 is SGHDT and CDR2 is YYEEEE. Trimming took 0 bases from V and 2 from J, leaving 6 bases between them. CDR3 sequence reads: CASSLVITGANVLTF. CDR3 sequence (DNA): TGTGCCAGCAGCTTGGTAATTACTGGGGCCAACGTCCTGACTTTC.

The chain links TRBV11-2 to TRBJ2-1; a weak D match, TRBD2 (6 bases). This CDR3 comprises 14 residues. V lost 5 bases and J lost 7, with 15 bases in between. The V gene's germline CDR1 is SGHAT and CDR2 FQNNGV. CDR3 DNA: TGTGCCAGCAGCCTCAGGACGACTAGTAATGAGCAGTTCTTC. Translated: CASSLRTTSNEQFF.

The chain carries TRBV9 and TRBJ1-1, with D maybe TRBD1 (6 bases). This CDR3 is 15 amino acids long. Looked up from germline, CDR1 is SGDLS and CDR2 is YYNGEE. V was shortened by 2 bases and J by 3 bases, with 14 bases between the two germline ends. The CDR3 DNA follows: TGTGCCAGCAGCGTCGATCGACAGGACTACACTGAAGCTTTCTTT. This translates into CASSVDRQDYTEAFF. The variable domain in full, completed from reference TRBV9 and TRBJ1-1, reads DSGVTQTPKHLITATGQRVTLRCSPRSGDLSVYWYQQSLDQGLQFLIQYYNGEERAKGNILERFSAQQFPDLHSELNLSSLELGDSALYFCASSVDRQDYTEAFFGQGTRLTVV.

This clone was found once. The rearrangement joins TRBV6-5 to TRBJ1-1; possible D gene TRBD1, 6 bases. From germline, CDR1 is MNHEY and CDR2 SVGAGI. The V end was cut by 4 bases, the J end by 1 base, with 10 bases between. CDR3 length: 14 amino acids. The CDR3 here is CASSFNRANTEAFF. Here the CDR3 DNA reads TGTGCCAGCAGTTTCAACAGGGCGAACACTGAAGCTTTCTTT.

This chain links TRBV2 with TRBJ1-5, with D unresolved. The CDR3 extends over 15 amino acids. The V end was cut by 0 bases, the J end by 7 bases, with 13 bases between. Germline V gene data show CDR1 as SNHLY and CDR2 as FYNNEI. As DNA, the CDR3 is TGTGCCAGCAGTGAAGCTAAGGGCTCGGGGCAGCCCCAGCATTTT. It codes for CASSEAKGSGQPQHF.

J is TRBJ1-2 and V is TRBV2; D is ambiguous. The CDR3 totals 8 residues. The V and J ends lost 5 bases and 11 bases respectively, with 3 bases between them. The V gene's germline CDR1 is SNHLY and CDR2 FYNNEI. CDR3 bases: TGTGCCAGCAGTCTATACACCTTC. It codes for CASSLYTF.

The chain links TRBV5-1 to TRBJ2-1; TRBD2 matches 10 bases. CDR1 is SGHRS, CDR2 YFSETQ, per germline. V dropped 0 bases and J dropped 4; count of bases not matched to a gene: 4. CDR3 length: 16 residues. The CDR3 region has the DNA TGCGCCAGCAGCTTGGGGCTAGCGGGAGTGTACAATGAGCAGTTCTTC. Amino acids: CASSLGLAGVYNEQFF.

The rearrangement uses TRBV24-1 and TRBJ2-1, with 7 bases identical to TRBD2. V dropped 0 bases and J dropped 8; count of bases not matched to a gene: 6. Germline loops: CDR1 KGHDR, CDR2 SFDVKD. The CDR3 runs 15 residues. The CDR3 here is CATSDLGGGSDEQFF. The CDR3 DNA reads as TGTGCCACCAGTGATTTGGGCGGGGGATCGGATGAGCAGTTCTTC.

This chain joins TRBV6-2 or TRBV6-3 and TRBJ2-7; perhaps TRBD2 as D (5 bases). The germline V and J ends were trimmed by 3 bases and 3 bases, with 12 bases remaining between them. The CDR3 spans 14 residues. Germline V lookup: CDR1 MNHEY, CDR2 SVGEGT. This chain's CDR3 is CASSYYLGDYEQYF. The CDR3, as DNA: TGTGCCAGCAGTTATTATCTGGGAGACTACGAGCAGTACTTC.